This TCR beta chain was retrieved from a study of T cells in Graves' hyperthyroidism and ophthalmopathy. This clonotype was counted at least ten times. Looked up from germline, CDR1 is MNHEY and CDR2 is SMNVEV (reference sequence). Trimming took off 2 bases at V and 2 bases at J, with 13 bases between the two ends. The CDR3 spans 15 residues. TCR beta CDR3 sequences were amplified from RNA transcripts. Carried out on the TCR CDR3, a first-round RT-PCR used the HTBI primer set. TCRdb called the multiplex PCR reads again in MiXCR, with one record for every CDR3 protein. The sample gives more than 250,000 distinct CDR3 sequences, nearly 15% of which show up once; under 35% is in the top ten.

Sample: blood. This receptor was identified in a woman aged 50 to 65 with Graves' hyperthyroidism that later progressed to Graves' ophthalmopathy. The chain is built from TRBV27 and TRBJ2-7; D is undetermined. The CDR3 sequence is CASSLQAALAYEQYF. DNA of the CDR3: TGTGCCAGCAGTTTACAGGCCGCCCTAGCCTACGAGCAGTACTTC.